This entry lists 9 T cell receptor beta chains sequenced from one sample in a study of vaccination effects on CD4 cells after COVID-19. Prior to sequencing, the ViraFEST assay stimulated PBMC with viral peptide pools, which expanded the antigen-specific CD4+ T cells. Isolation of CD4+ T cells took place after less than twelve days of culture. None of the vaccinated had previously contracted SARS-CoV-2, and their nucleocapsid antibodies tested negative. The protocol was immunoSEQ multiplex PCR, while the TCRdb copy is restricted to in-frame clones and leaves out a portion. The data show about 73,000 clones, roughly 74% seen once. These receptors have no known antigen. Sequencing was performed on CD4+ T cells from PBMCs cultured with HCoV-NL63 spike peptides, taken before COVID-19 vaccination. All receptors derive from a human donor who received a COVID-19 vaccine.

V gene TRBV21-1 combines with J gene TRBJ1-2. TRBV21-1 has pseudogene status. This CDR3 spans 14 amino acids. The CDR3 region has the DNA TGTGCCAGCAGCAAGAGTGCTCCTGGCTATGGCTACACCTTC. It translates to CASSKSAPGYGYTF.

The J gene is TRBJ2-2, the V gene TRBV20-1; D uncertain. The CDR3 sequence is 11 residues long. V was shortened by 0 bases and J by 7 bases, with 3 bases between the two germline ends. Germline CDR1 and CDR2: DFQATT and SNEGSKA (reference sequence). The chain's CDR3 is CSARDRGELFF. CDR3 DNA sequence: TGCAGTGCTAGAGATCGCGGGGAGCTGTTTTTT.

This sequence joins TRBV19 and TRBJ2-1; 9 bases map to TRBD1. V shed 6 bases and J 6 bases; nucleotides not matched to a gene: 3. This CDR3 is 13 amino acids long. Germline loops: CDR1 LNHDA, CDR2 SQIVND (reference sequence). CDR3: CASRDRGGNEQFF. CDR3 nucleotide sequence: TGTGCCAGTAGGGACAGGGGCGGCAATGAGCAGTTCTTC. The entire variable domain, with the rest obtained from reference TRBV19 and TRBJ2-1, is as follows: DGGITQSPKYLFRKEGQNVTLSCEQNLNHDAMYWYRQDPGQGLRLIYYSQIVNDFQKGDIAEGYSVSREKKESFPLTVTSAQKNPTAFYLCASRDRGGNEQFFGPGTRLTVL.

The chain joins TRBV28 to TRBJ1-2; no clear D gene. CDR1 MDHEN and CDR2 SYDVKM come from the germline V gene. The ends were cut back, 2 bases at V and 0 bases at J, with 7 bases in the middle. This CDR3 is 14 amino acids long. The CDR3 protein is CASSLELANYGYTF. DNA of the CDR3: TGTGCCAGCAGTTTAGAGCTAGCTAACTATGGCTACACCTTC.

J is TRBJ1-2 and V is TRBV19; no clear D. V lost 3 bases and J 0 bases, leaving 8 bases between the germline ends. The CDR3 has 14 amino acids. Germline V lookup: CDR1 LNHDA, CDR2 SQIVND (reference sequence). CDR3 sequence reads: CASSMGTANYGYTF. The CDR3 DNA is TGTGCCAGTAGTATGGGTACCGCTAACTATGGCTACACCTTC.

The chain uses TRBV18 and TRBJ1-3; D gene uncertain. Trimming left V 6 bases short and J 1 base short, with 16 bases between. The CDR3 has 16 amino acids. From germline, CDR1 is KGHSH and CDR2 LQKENI. For the CDR3, the DNA is TGTGCCAGCTCGGAATTGACCGAGACATCTGGAAACACCATATATTTT. Translating gives CASSELTETSGNTIYF.

V gene TRBV6-5 combines with J gene TRBJ1-5; 9 nucleotides line up with TRBD1. J lost 6 bases, V lost 5 bases, and 5 bases had no gene match. Germline values: CDR1 MNHEY, CDR2 SVGAGI. There are 14 residues in the CDR3. The CDR3 DNA reads TGTGCCAGCAGTCGGGACAGGGCCGGTCAGCCCCAGCATTTT. Protein product: CASSRDRAGQPQHF.

This chain connects TRBV27 to TRBJ2-7; unclear D gene. This CDR3 has 14 amino acids. CDR1 and CDR2 (germline): MNHEY, SMNVEV (reference sequence). Trimming shortened V by 5 bases and J by 2 bases, and 13 bases separated the two germline ends. The CDR3 DNA reads TGTGCCAGCAGTCGAACCAGCTACCCCTACGAGCAGTACGTC. Its translation is CASSRTSYPYEQYV.

This chain connects TRBV6-5 to TRBJ2-5, with D tentatively TRBD2 (6 bases). There are 15 residues in the CDR3. V dropped 1 base and J dropped 3 bases, with 12 bases sitting between them. Germline V gene sequence: CDR1 MNHEY, CDR2 SVGAGI. The CDR3 protein is CASSYYGTGKETQYF. The CDR3 nucleotides read TGTGCCAGCAGTTACTACGGGACTGGAAAAGAGACCCAGTACTTC.